The rows below give T cell receptor beta chains drawn from one sample of a study of CD4 and CD8 cells across lung adenocarcinoma regions. TCRdb used MiXCR to reprocess the PCR reads, holding one entry per CDR3 protein. This repertoire shows under 20,000 distinct CDR3 sequences, about half found once; its top ten account for about 54%. The source material was CD8+ T cells from the center of a lung tumor. Receptor source: a female donor with lung adenocarcinoma. The CD4 and CD8 labels of this study may be unreliable. CDR3s include the opening cysteine and the closing phenylalanine or tryptophan. The D gene is left open where the match is weak. For some rows the clone size is stated as once, few or many, or as a class when expanded; others skip it.

>16|TRBJ2-1|TRBD2|TRBV25-1|few
CASSESAGGSYNEQFF
TGTGCCAGCAGTGAATCTGCGGGAGGGTCCTACAATGAGCAGTTCTTC
>17|TRBJ2-1|TRBD2|TRBV11-2|-
CASSLRGGGRALGEQFF
TGTGCCAGCAGCTTACGGGGGGGCGGGAGGGCCCTCGGTGAGCAGTTCTTC
>13|TRBJ2-3|-|TRBV11-3|-
CASSLASGDTQYF
TGTGCCAGCAGCTTAGCGTCAGGGGATACGCAGTATTTT
>14|TRBJ2-1|TRBD2|TRBV10-1|-
CASSEVTSGRQQFF
TGCGCCAGCAGTGAGGTGACTAGCGGGAGGCAGCAGTTCTTC
>15|TRBJ2-4|TRBD1|TRBV6-1|-
CAGGRGGWGPDTQYF
TGTGCCGGCGGTCGAGGGGGCTGGGGCCCAGATACGCAGTATTTC
>15|TRBJ2-7|-|TRBV6-5|few
CASSFAPEVSYEQYF
TGTGCCAGCAGTTTCGCTCCGGAGGTCTCCTACGAGCAGTACTTC
>17|TRBJ1-4|TRBD1|TRBV6-1|once
CASSARPGQETNEKLFF
TGTGCCAGCAGTGCCCGCCCGGGACAGGAAACTAATGAAAAACTGTTTTTT
>13|TRBJ2-2|-|TRBV6-1|few
CASRPGFAGELFF
TGTGCCAGCAGGCCAGGGTTCGCCGGGGAGCTGTTTTTT
>14|TRBJ2-5|-|TRBV7-7|-
CASSPRLGAETQYF
TGTGCTAGCAGCCCTCGACTAGGGGCCGAGACCCAGTACTTC
>19|TRBJ2-7|TRBD1|TRBV6-5|-
CASSYSFWGAGQGAYEQYF
TGTGCCAGCAGTTACTCGTTTTGGGGGGCCGGACAGGGGGCCTACGAGCAGTACTTC
>14|TRBJ2-7|-|TRBV9|few
CASSLGDSLYEQYF
TGTGCCAGCAGCCTAGGGGACTCCCTCTACGAGCAGTACTTC
>15|TRBJ2-3|TRBD2|TRBV6-1|-
CASAPSGRREDTQYF
TGTGCCAGCGCCCCTAGCGGGAGGCGGGAAGATACGCAGTATTTT
>18|TRBJ2-1|TRBD2|TRBV12-3/TRBV12-4|-
CASSIVAGGTISYNEQFF
TGTGCCAGCAGTATCGTAGCGGGGGGCACCATCTCCTACAATGAGCAGTTCTTC
>18|TRBJ1-2|-|TRBV10-2|few
CASSVSSSRAGRGSGYTF
TGCGCCAGCAGTGTGAGTTCGTCCCGGGCTGGAAGAGGGAGTGGCTACACCTTC
>13|TRBJ1-2|-|TRBV10-3|-
CATFTRVLWGYTF
TGTGCCACCTTCACCAGGGTTTTGTGGGGCTACACCTTC
>14|TRBJ2-7|TRBD1|TRBV6-1|-
CASTRTGGPDTQYF
TGTGCCAGCACCCGGACAGGGGGCCCAGATACGCAGTACTTC
>12|TRBJ2-5|-|TRBV27|-
CASRGSGVTQYF
TGTGCCAGCCGGGGGAGCGGAGTGACCCAGTACTTC
>13|TRBJ2-3|-|TRBV6-1|many
CASRRAGADTQYF
TGTGCCAGCAGGCGAGCTGGCGCAGATACGCAGTATTTT
>14|TRBJ2-2|-|TRBV7-2|-
CASRRRGNTGELFF
TGTGCCAGTCGTCGGAGGGGCAACACCGGGGAGCTGTTTTTT
>12|TRBJ1-2|-|TRBV28|-
CASSSGLTGYTF
TGTGCCAGCAGTTCCGGACTAACAGGCTACACCTTC
>15|TRBJ2-7|-|TRBV6-1|-
CASSEPGQSSYEQYF
TGTGCCAGCAGTGAACCAGGACAGAGCTCCTACGAGCAGTACTTC
>14|TRBJ1-1|-|TRBV7-6|-
CASSLAGGTTEAFF
TGTGCCAGCAGCTTAGCGGGGGGGACCACTGAAGCTTTCTTT
>16|TRBJ2-5|-|TRBV6-1|-
CASSDNPLAAQETQYF
TGTGCCAGCAGTGATAATCCCTTAGCGGCCCAAGAGACCCAGTACTTC
>15|TRBJ2-5|TRBD2|TRBV7-2|few
CASSADLAGGKTQYF
TGTGCCAGCAGCGCCGATCTAGCGGGGGGGAAGACCCAGTACTTC
>14|TRBJ2-2|TRBD2|TRBV6-1|-
CASVPQAGTGELFF
TGTGCCAGCGTCCCGCAAGCGGGAACCGGGGAGCTGTTTTTT
>14|TRBJ2-1|TRBD1|TRBV7-2|few
CASRRPGQGNEQFF
TGTGCCAGCAGACGTCCGGGACAGGGGAATGAGCAGTTCTTC
>13|TRBJ1-2|-|TRBV6-1|many
CASSGAIVYGYTF
TGTGCCAGCAGTGGGGCCATTGTCTATGGCTACACCTTC
>17|TRBJ2-3|TRBD1|TRBV6-5|-
CASSYFSGQGYTGTLYF
TGTGCCAGCAGTTACTTCTCAGGACAGGGTTACACCGGGACGCTGTATTTT
>12|TRBJ1-5|-|TRBV6-1|many
CATGLGNQPQHF
TGTGCCACCGGCCTTGGAAATCAGCCCCAGCATTTT
>14|TRBJ2-5|-|TRBV6-1|-
CASSEYGTGETQYF
TGTGCCAGCAGTGAATACGGGACGGGGGAGACCCAGTACTTC
>14|TRBJ2-7|TRBD1|TRBV6-1|-
CASRADRATYEQYF
TGTGCCAGCAGGGCGGACAGGGCTACCTACGAGCAGTACTTC
>13|TRBJ2-1|-|TRBV12-3/TRBV12-4|many
CASSLGDYNEQFF
TGTGCCAGCAGTTTAGGGGACTACAATGAGCAGTTCTTC
>15|TRBJ1-2|-|TRBV6-1|few
CASSEQEGIVYGYTF
TGTGCCAGCAGTGAACAGGAGGGAATCGTCTATGGCTACACCTTC
>13|TRBJ2-1|-|TRBV6-5|many
CASSLPDPQQQFF
TGTGCCAGCAGTTTGCCGGACCCACAGCAGCAGTTCTTC
>14|TRBJ2-3|-|TRBV7-6|many
CASSPADLTDTQYF
TGTGCCAGCAGCCCCGCCGACCTCACAGATACGCAGTATTTT
>11|TRBJ2-5|-|TRBV6-1|-
CASRETGEQYF
TGTGCCAGCAGAGAAACGGGTGAGCAGTACTTC
>14|TRBJ2-5|-|TRBV20-1|-
CSARPGPGFLTQYF
TGCAGTGCGCGTCCGGGACCCGGGTTTTTGACCCAGTACTTC
>15|TRBJ1-2|-|TRBV6-1|few
CASSESPGWTYGYTF
TGTGCCAGCAGTGAATCTCCAGGGTGGACCTATGGCTACACCTTC